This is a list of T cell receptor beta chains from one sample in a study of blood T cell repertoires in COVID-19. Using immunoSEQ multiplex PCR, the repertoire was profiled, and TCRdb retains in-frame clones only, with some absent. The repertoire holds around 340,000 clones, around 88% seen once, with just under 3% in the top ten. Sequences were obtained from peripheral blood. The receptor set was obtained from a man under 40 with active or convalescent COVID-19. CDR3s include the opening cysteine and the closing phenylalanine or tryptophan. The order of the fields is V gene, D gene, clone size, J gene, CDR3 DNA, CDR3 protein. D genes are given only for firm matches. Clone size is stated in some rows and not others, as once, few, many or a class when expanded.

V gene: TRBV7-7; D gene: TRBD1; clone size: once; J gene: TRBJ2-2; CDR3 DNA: TGTGCCAGCAGCCCACGGACAGGCGACGCCGGGGAGCTGTTTTTT; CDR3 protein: CASSPRTGDAGELFF
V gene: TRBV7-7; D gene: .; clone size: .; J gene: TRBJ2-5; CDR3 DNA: TGTGCCAGCAGCCTCGGGGGAAGCCAGGTGATGGAGACCCAGTACTTC; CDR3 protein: CASSLGGSQVMETQYF
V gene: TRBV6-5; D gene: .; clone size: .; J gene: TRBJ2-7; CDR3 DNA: TGTGCCAGCAGGCTGAACAGGGACTCCTACGAGCAGTACTTC; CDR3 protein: CASRLNRDSYEQYF
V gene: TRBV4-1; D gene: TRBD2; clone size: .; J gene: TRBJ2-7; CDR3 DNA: TGCGCCAGCAGCCATCGGGGGGGCTTAGACATCTCCTACGAGCAGTACTTC; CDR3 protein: CASSHRGGLDISYEQYF
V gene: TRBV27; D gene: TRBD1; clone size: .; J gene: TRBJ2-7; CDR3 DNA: TGTGCCAGCAGTTCGCCCGGGACAGGGTACGAGCAGTACTTC; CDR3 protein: CASSSPGTGYEQYF
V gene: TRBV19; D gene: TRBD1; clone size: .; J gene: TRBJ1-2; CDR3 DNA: TGTGCCATCGACAGGGACGGCTTCCCAAGAGGCTACACCTTC; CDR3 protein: CAIDRDGFPRGYTF
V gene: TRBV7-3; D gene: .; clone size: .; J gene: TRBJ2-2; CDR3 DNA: TGTGCCAGCAGCCCCGGACATACCGGGGAGCTGTTTTTT; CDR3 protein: CASSPGHTGELFF
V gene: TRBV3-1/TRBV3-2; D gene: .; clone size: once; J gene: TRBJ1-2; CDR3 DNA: TGTGCCAGCAGCCAAGATTGGACAGATGGCTACACCTTC; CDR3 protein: CASSQDWTDGYTF
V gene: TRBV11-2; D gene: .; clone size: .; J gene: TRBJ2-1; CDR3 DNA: TGTGCCAGCAGCTCCCCAAGAGGGAGAAATGAGCAGTTCTTC; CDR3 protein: CASSSPRGRNEQFF
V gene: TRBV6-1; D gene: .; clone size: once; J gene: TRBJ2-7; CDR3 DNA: TGTGCCAGCAGTGACAGGGTCCAATACGAGCAGTACTTC; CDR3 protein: CASSDRVQYEQYF
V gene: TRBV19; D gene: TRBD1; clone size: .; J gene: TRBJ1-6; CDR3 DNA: TGTGCCTGCTCCCAGGGGCAGGGGGATAATTCACCCCTCCACTTT; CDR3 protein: CACSQGQGDNSPLHF
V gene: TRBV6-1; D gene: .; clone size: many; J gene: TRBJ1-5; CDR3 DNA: TGTGCCAGCAGTGAATATGGAGGCAGCAATCAGCCCCAGCATTTT; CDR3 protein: CASSEYGGSNQPQHF
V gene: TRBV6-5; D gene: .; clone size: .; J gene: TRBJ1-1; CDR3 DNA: TGTGCCAGCGGTTCGCGTGCGACTGAAGCTTTCTTT; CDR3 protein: CASGSRATEAFF
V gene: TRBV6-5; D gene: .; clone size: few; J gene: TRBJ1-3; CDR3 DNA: TGTGCCAGCAGTTACTCGAGCGGTCAGGCGGGAAACACCATATATTTT; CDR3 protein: CASSYSSGQAGNTIYF
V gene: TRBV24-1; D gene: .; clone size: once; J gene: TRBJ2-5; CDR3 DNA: TGTGCCACCAGTGATTGGGCAGAGCAAGAGACCCAGTACTTC; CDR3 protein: CATSDWAEQETQYF
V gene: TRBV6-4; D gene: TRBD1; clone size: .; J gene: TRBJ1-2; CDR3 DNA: TGTGCCAGCAGTGTCCGAAGACAGGGGACTAACTATGGCTACACCTTC; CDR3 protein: CASSVRRQGTNYGYTF
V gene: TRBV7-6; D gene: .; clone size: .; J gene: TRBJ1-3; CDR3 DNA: TGTGCCAGCAGCTTAGGGACAGTCGGAAACACCATATATTTT; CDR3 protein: CASSLGTVGNTIYF
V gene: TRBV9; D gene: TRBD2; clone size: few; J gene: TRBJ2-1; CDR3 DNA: TGTGCCAGCAGCTCTGGAGGACTAGCGGGAGGGCCGCTAGTTGAGCAGTTCTTC; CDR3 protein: CASSSGGLAGGPLVEQFF
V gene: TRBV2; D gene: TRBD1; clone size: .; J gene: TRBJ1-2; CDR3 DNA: TGTGCCAGCAGGCCCGACAGGGAACACTATGGCTACACCTTC; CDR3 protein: CASRPDREHYGYTF
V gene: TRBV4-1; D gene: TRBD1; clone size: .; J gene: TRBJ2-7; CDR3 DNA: TGCGCCAGCAGCCAAGTAGGGGGCAACGAGCAGTACTTC; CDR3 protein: CASSQVGGNEQYF
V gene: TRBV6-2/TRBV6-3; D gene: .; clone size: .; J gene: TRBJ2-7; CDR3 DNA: TGTGCCAGCAGCCAACCGACAGCCTCCTACGAGCAGTACTTC; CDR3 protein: CASSQPTASYEQYF
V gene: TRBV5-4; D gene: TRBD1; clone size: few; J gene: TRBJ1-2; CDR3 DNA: TGTGCCAGCAGCTCTGGAGGGGGCGAGGGTTTGAAATGGGGCTACACCTTC; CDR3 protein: CASSSGGGEGLKWGYTF